The 29 T cell receptor beta chains below all came from one sample that was sequenced in a study of T cell responses to AZD1222 COVID-19 vaccine. TCRdb's copy holds only in-frame clones and misses some; the assay was immunoSEQ multiplex PCR. The sample carries about 130,000 clones, just over 90% recorded once. This specimen was peripheral blood, taken 28 days after the second AZD1222 dose. Receptor source: an adult who received the AZD1222 COVID-19 vaccine.

The rearrangement joins TRBV9 to TRBJ1-1; D is undetermined. From germline, CDR1 is SGDLS and CDR2 YYNGEE. This CDR3 has 14 amino acids. Trimming took 4 bases from V and 1 from J, leaving 11 bases between them. In nucleotides, the CDR3 is TGTGCCAGCAGCCCACGGACGGAGAACACTGAAGCTTTCTTT. Residues: CASSPRTENTEAFF.

The genes are TRBV10-3 and TRBJ2-1; D is perhaps TRBD1 or TRBD2 (5 bases each). The CDR3 consists of 14 residues. V lost 11 bases and J 8 bases, leaving 22 bases between the germline ends. Germline CDR1 ENHRY, CDR2 SYGVKD. The CDR3 protein is CASRDSGTGHEQFF. The DNA for the CDR3 is TGTGCCTCCCGCGATTCCGGAACGGGACATGAGCAGTTCTTC.

V gene TRBV6-5 combines with J gene TRBJ2-7; no definite D call. CDR1 and CDR2 from the germline V gene are MNHEY and SVGAGI. The CDR3 length is 13 residues. Trimming left V 1 base short and J 6 bases short, with 10 bases between. The CDR3 sequence: CASSYYPRSEQYF. DNA for the CDR3: TGTGCCAGCAGTTACTACCCCAGATCCGAGCAGTACTTC.

The rearrangement uses TRBV14 and TRBJ2-5, with D maybe TRBD1 (5 bases). CDR3 length: 15 residues. CDR1 and CDR2 (germline): SGHDN, FVKESK. V was cut by 1 base and J by 3 bases, with 12 bases left in between. CDR3 region: CASSQGVATEETQYF. CDR3 bases: TGTGCCAGCAGCCAAGGGGTGGCGACAGAAGAGACCCAGTACTTC.

The chain is built from TRBV4-1 and TRBJ1-1, with D tentatively TRBD1 (5 bases). CDR3 size: 14 residues. Germline V gene sequence: CDR1 MGHRA, CDR2 YSYEKL. Trimming shortened V by 0 bases and J by 8 bases, and 13 bases separated the two germline ends. The CDR3 nucleotides read TGCGCCAGCAGCCAAGATTACGACAGCTCCGAAGCTTTCTTT. Translation: CASSQDYDSSEAFF.

DNA for the CDR3: TGTGCCAGCTCACCGAACTTCAGACAGGGCATGAACACTGAAGCTTTCTTT. This gives the protein CASSPNFRQGMNTEAFF. V usage is TRBV18 and J usage is TRBJ1-1; 7 positions agree with TRBD1. The length of the CDR3 is 17 residues. The V and J ends lost 3 bases and 0 bases, in that order; junction bases with no gene match: 10. In germline, CDR1 is KGHSH, CDR2 LQKENI.

The rearrangement joins TRBV3-1 (or the pseudogene TRBV3-2) to TRBJ2-1; 7 nucleotides line up with TRBD2. The V gene's germline CDR1 is LGHDT and CDR2 YNNKEL (reference sequence). The CDR3 has 14 amino acids. The V gene end was trimmed by 3 bases and the J gene end by 9 bases; junction bases not matched to a gene: 8. CDR3 protein: CASSHLASGGEQFF. CDR3 nucleotide sequence: TGTGCCAGCAGCCACCTGGCTAGCGGTGGTGAGCAGTTCTTC.

The rearrangement uses TRBV6-5 and TRBJ1-2; 10 bases are a match to TRBD1. CDR3 length: 16 residues. Germline V gene lookup returns CDR1 MNHEY and CDR2 SVGAGI. V lost 2 bases to trimming and J lost 6 bases; unmatched junction nucleotides: 9. DNA of the CDR3: TGTGCCAGCAGTTACGGAGAGACAGGGGGCATCGATGGCTACACCTTC. It translates to CASSYGETGGIDGYTF.

V usage is TRBV9 and J usage is TRBJ2-1; 7 bases align to TRBD1. The CDR3 extends over 16 amino acids. The junction had 11 bases not matched to a gene; V was cut back by 4 bases and J by 4 bases. CDR1 and CDR2 (germline): SGDLS, YYNGEE. CDR3 DNA: TGTGCCAGCAGCCCGGGTGTCACAGGGGAGTACAATGAGCAGTTCTTC. This gives the protein CASSPGVTGEYNEQFF.

As DNA, the CDR3 is TGTGCCAGCAGCCCGGCAAGGGACCCGAGGAATTCACCCCTCCACTTT. This encodes CASSPARDPRNSPLHF. The J gene is TRBJ1-6, the V gene TRBV5-6; weak D call: TRBD1 (5 bases). The V end lost 4 bases, the J end lost 7 bases, and 18 bases lay between the germline ends. Germline CDR1 and CDR2: SGHDT and YYEEEE. There are 16 residues in the CDR3.

J is TRBJ1-5 and V is TRBV30, with no clear D. Germline loops: CDR1 GTSNPN, CDR2 SVGIG (reference sequence). The CDR3 totals 13 residues. V was cut by 2 bases and J by 2 bases, with 7 bases left in between. The CDR3, as DNA: TGTGCCTGGAGTAACTGGGGCAATCAGCCCCAGCATTTT. It yields the protein CAWSNWGNQPQHF.

In DNA, the CDR3 is TGTGCCAGCTCCCGCGGGCCCAACTATGGCTACACCTTC. It codes for CASSRGPNYGYTF. The chain has TRBV27 and TRBJ1-2; no firm D call. Looked up from germline, CDR1 is MNHEY and CDR2 is SMNVEV (reference sequence). The ends were cut back, 8 bases at V and 2 bases at J, with 12 bases in the middle. The CDR3 is 13 amino acids.

The chain carries TRBV6-5 and TRBJ1-1, with TRBD1 as a possible D gene (5 bases). This CDR3 comprises 13 residues. Looked up from germline, CDR1 is MNHEY and CDR2 is SVGAGI. The ends were cut back, 5 bases at V and 7 bases at J, with 14 bases in the middle. The CDR3 spells CASSRDLRVEAFF. The CDR3 DNA reads as TGTGCCAGCAGTCGGGACCTACGGGTTGAAGCTTTCTTT.

Details on this clone: Its ends do not fully match the called genes, so a read error is possible. This chain links TRBV2 with TRBJ1-2; 9 bases fit TRBD1. CDR1 and CDR2 from the germline V gene are SNHLY and FYNNEI. The CDR3 spans 15 residues. CDR3 residues: CASIEQGARNYGYTF. The CDR3 nucleotides are TGTGCCAGCATTGAACAGGGGGCGCGAAACTATGGCTACACCTTC. The variable domain in full, completed from reference TRBV2 and TRBJ1-2, reads EPEVTQTPSHQVTQMGQEVILRCVPISNHLYFYWYRQILGQKVEFLVSFYNNEISEKSEIFDDQFSVERPDGSNFTLKIRSTKLEDSAMYFCASIEQGARNYGYTFGSGTRLTVV.

V is TRBV10-3 and J is TRBJ2-1, with 7 bases identical to TRBD1. The junction had 11 bases not matched to a gene; V was cut back by 8 bases and J by 7 bases. The germline V gene encodes CDR1 ENHRY and CDR2 SYGVKD. This CDR3 is 14 amino acids long. CDR3 bases: TGTGCCATCTGCCCCTCGACAGGGCGGAATGAGCAGTTCTTC. Its translation: CAICPSTGRNEQFF.

The chain employs TRBV28 and TRBJ1-4; TRBD1 might be the D (6 bases). Trimming stripped 8 bases from V and 7 bases from J, with 23 bases between. Germline V gene data show CDR1 as MDHEN and CDR2 as SYDVKM. The CDR3 runs to 16 residues. The DNA for the CDR3 is TGTGCCAGCGGGGGCGGGGACCGCTCGGTATTTGAAAAACTGTTTTTT. Its translation is CASGGGDRSVFEKLFF.

V usage is TRBV5-1 and J usage is TRBJ1-2, with D maybe TRBD1 (6 bases). CDR3 length: 15 amino acids. In germline, CDR1 is SGHRS, CDR2 YFSETQ. Trimming pared 0 bases from V and 3 bases from J, leaving 12 bases between. The CDR3 DNA follows: TGCGCCAGCAGCTTGGACGGGGGCGCGTACTATGGCTACACCTTC. Amino acids: CASSLDGGAYYGYTF.

The chain uses TRBV5-5 and TRBJ1-4; D remains unclear. Trimming left V 2 bases short and J 4 bases short, with 9 bases between. This CDR3 comprises 14 residues. The germline V gene encodes CDR1 SGHKS and CDR2 YYEKEE (reference sequence). The CDR3 region has the DNA TGTGCCAGCAGCTTAAGGAACCATAATGAAAAACTGTTTTTT. Protein sequence: CASSLRNHNEKLFF.

The chain couples TRBV5-6 to TRBJ2-5; TRBD2 is a possible D gene (7 bases). Germline loops: CDR1 SGHDT, CDR2 YYEEEE. This CDR3 region has 16 residues. V was clipped by 3 bases and J by 5 bases, with 20 bases between them. The DNA of the CDR3 is TGTGCCAGCAGCTCCCGCGTTCTAGGGGGGGCGGAGACCCAGTACTTC. This encodes CASSSRVLGGAETQYF.

The rearrangement uses TRBV29-1 and TRBJ2-2; 7 nucleotides agree with TRBD1. The length of the CDR3 is 14 residues. V gave up 6 bases and J gave up 0 bases; unmatched junction bases: 4. Germline V gives CDR1 SQVTM, CDR2 ANQGSEA. The CDR3 loop reads CSVGTDANTGELFF. CDR3 sequence (DNA): TGCAGCGTCGGGACAGACGCGAACACCGGGGAGCTGTTTTTT.

This clone was detected only a few times. V usage is TRBV4-2 and J usage is TRBJ2-7, with D perhaps matching TRBD1 or TRBD2 (5 bases each). Between the trimmed V and J ends, which lost 2 bases and 2 bases, there was a span of 7 bases. Germline lookup yields CDR1 LGHNA and CDR2 YNFKEQ. The CDR3 spans 13 residues. The CDR3 DNA reads TGTGCCAGCAGCCAACGGGACGCCTACGAGCAGTACTTC. Protein product: CASSQRDAYEQYF.

This chain connects TRBV27 to TRBJ2-1, with a tentative D call TRBD2 (6 bases). Looked up from germline, CDR1 is MNHEY and CDR2 is SMNVEV (reference sequence). V lost 1 base to trimming and J lost 7 bases, with 26 bases between them. There are 19 residues in the CDR3. The CDR3 sequence is CASSLYTVGGRVRRNEQFF. In DNA, the CDR3 is TGTGCCAGCAGTTTATACACCGTGGGGGGAAGGGTCCGGCGAAATGAGCAGTTCTTC.

CDR3 protein: CASSDKRYNSPLHF. Written as DNA, the CDR3 is TGTGCCAGCAGTGACAAGCGATATAATTCACCCCTCCACTTT. The V gene is TRBV2, the J gene TRBJ1-6; unclear D gene. Per the germline V gene, CDR1 is SNHLY and CDR2 is FYNNEI. The CDR3 has 14 residues. V lost 3 bases and J 4 bases, leaving 7 bases between the germline ends.

This chain joins TRBV19 and TRBJ1-6, with D maybe TRBD1 (5 bases). Germline CDR1 LNHDA, CDR2 SQIVND (reference sequence). Trimming removed 3 bases from V and 7 bases from J, with 16 bases in between. There are 16 residues in the CDR3. The CDR3 sequence is CASSIPTRRGNSPLHF. The CDR3 DNA sequence: TGTGCCAGTAGTATCCCGACCAGGCGGGGGAATTCACCCCTCCACTTT.

V gene TRBV27 combines with J gene TRBJ2-7; D remains ambiguous. The V and J ends lost 8 bases and 3 bases respectively, with 8 bases between them. The CDR3 sequence is 11 residues long. CDR1 and CDR2 from the germline V gene are MNHEY and SMNVEV (reference sequence). The CDR3 is CASGRYYEQYF. In DNA form, the CDR3 reads TGTGCCAGCGGGCGATACTACGAGCAGTACTTC.

The chain links TRBV7-9 to TRBJ2-5; D tentatively fits TRBD1 or TRBD2 (5 bases each). Germline V CDR1 and CDR2: SEHNR, FQNEAQ (reference sequence). V lost 6 bases and J 5 bases, leaving 13 bases between the germline ends. The CDR3 sequence is 13 residues long. The CDR3 DNA reads TGTGCCAGCAGTCATAGAGGGGTGGAGACCCAGTACTTC. Protein: CASSHRGVETQYF. Using reference TRBV7-9 and TRBJ2-5 for the parts outside the CDR3, the full variable domain is DTGVSQNPRHKITKRGQNVTFRCDPISEHNRLYWYRQTLGQGPEFLTYFQNEAQLEKSRLLSDRFSAERPKGSFSTLEIQRTEQGDSAMYLCASSHRGVETQYFGPGTRLLVL.

The chain employs TRBV5-8 and TRBJ1-6; weak D call: TRBD1 (5 bases). V lost 2 bases, J lost 5 bases, and 11 bases lay in between. The CDR3 consists of 15 residues. Per germline, CDR1 SGHTS and CDR2 YDEGEE. CDR3 sequence reads: CASSFEQANNSPLHF. The CDR3 DNA reads TGTGCCAGCAGCTTTGAACAGGCGAATAATTCACCCCTCCACTTT.

The chain employs TRBV4-1 and TRBJ2-3; D gene ambiguous. V lost 3 bases, J lost 3 bases, and 16 bases lay in between. The CDR3 spans 16 residues. CDR1 and CDR2 from the germline V gene are MGHRA and YSYEKL. CDR3 bases: TGCGCCAGCAGCCATAGACCCAACGAGCAGACAGATACGCAGTATTTT. This codes for CASSHRPNEQTDTQYF.

The chain combines TRBV30 with TRBJ2-3, with D perhaps matching TRBD2 (5 bases). V was trimmed by 0 bases and J by 4 bases, leaving 17 bases between them. Germline values: CDR1 GTSNPN, CDR2 SVGIG (reference sequence). The CDR3 length is 16 residues. This chain's CDR3 is CAWSVLGRSVADTQYF. The CDR3 nucleotides are TGTGCCTGGAGTGTACTAGGTCGCTCGGTGGCAGATACGCAGTATTTT. Based on the CDR3 plus reference TRBV30 and TRBJ2-3, the full variable domain is SQTIHQWPATLVQPVGSPLSLECTVEGTSNPNLYWYRQAAGRGLQLLFYSVGIGQISSEVPQNLSASRPQDRQFILSSKKLLLSDSGFYLCAWSVLGRSVADTQYFGPGTRLTVL.